This is a list of T cell receptor beta chains from one sample in a study of circulating and synovial CD4+ cells in juvenile arthritis. Generated by immunoSEQ multiplex PCR, the TCRdb table keeps only in-frame clones and is missing some. The sample records tens of thousands of clones, around 95% being singletons. Material: CD4+ T cells from blood. The receptor set was obtained from a human donor with juvenile idiopathic arthritis. Each CDR3 is given with its conserved first and last residue. D genes are given only for firm matches. Expanded clones are given a class, and other clones once, few, many or no size at all.

clone size | D gene | J gene | V gene | CDR3 protein | CDR3 DNA
. | . | TRBJ2-2 | TRBV30 | CAWNRVDTGELFF | TGTGCCTGGAACAGGGTCGACACCGGGGAGCTGTTTTTT
. | . | TRBJ2-5 | TRBV15 | CATSRGSRGVAQYF | TGTGCCACCAGCAGAGGTAGCAGGGGGGTGGCCCAGTACTTC
. | . | TRBJ2-3 | TRBV9 | CASSVASWQTDTQYF | TGTGCCAGCAGCGTAGCGTCGTGGCAGACAGATACGCAGTATTTT
. | . | TRBJ2-5 | TRBV14 | CASSQPGTVGRRETQYF | TGTGCCAGCAGCCAACCCGGGACAGTGGGGAGGCGAGAGACCCAGTACTTC
. | TRBD1 | TRBJ1-2 | TRBV4-1 | CASSQVGREQGAYGYTF | TGCGCCAGCAGCCAAGTGGGCCGCGAACAGGGGGCATATGGCTACACCTTC
. | . | TRBJ1-1 | TRBV19 | CASRTGTSMNTEAFF | TGTGCCAGTAGGACCGGGACAAGCATGAACACTGAAGCTTTCTTT
. | TRBD1 | TRBJ2-7 | TRBV5-6 | CASSSNLGTDLTGQYF | TGTGCCAGCAGCTCAAACTTGGGGACAGATCTAACGGGGCAGTACTTC
. | . | TRBJ2-7 | TRBV6-1 | CASRSQLSSYEQYF | TGTGCCAGCAGGTCCCAACTTAGCTCCTACGAGCAGTACTTC
. | . | TRBJ1-5 | TRBV15 | CATSRGVRGGLTQPQHF | TGTGCCACCAGCAGAGGGGTTAGAGGGGGACTAACTCAGCCCCAGCATTTT
. | . | TRBJ1-1 | TRBV5-4 | CASSLEGVSGSHIRAFF | TGTGCCAGCAGCTTGGAAGGCGTGTCAGGAAGTCATATACGCGCTTTCTTT
. | . | TRBJ2-1 | TRBV6-6 | CASSVTGHEQFF | TGTGCCAGCAGTGTCACAGGTCACGAGCAGTTCTTC
. | TRBD1 | TRBJ1-5 | TRBV5-1 | CARGKRQGAREGNQPQHF | TGCGCCAGGGGGAAAAGACAGGGGGCAAGGGAAGGCAATCAGCCCCAGCATTTT
once | TRBD1 | TRBJ1-2 | TRBV6-5 | CASSPTGELGYTF | TGTGCCAGCAGTCCTACAGGGGAACTAGGCTACACCTTC
. | . | TRBJ1-1 | TRBV11-3 | CASSPGGERAGAFF | TGTGCCAGCAGCCCCGGAGGTGAGAGGGCAGGAGCTTTCTTT
. | TRBD2 | TRBJ2-1 | TRBV5-1 | CASSWGLSGGANEQFF | TGCGCCAGCAGCTGGGGCCTTAGCGGGGGGGCCAATGAGCAGTTCTTC
. | . | TRBJ2-1 | TRBV6-5 | CASNEGGIHNEQFF | TGTGCCAGCAACGAGGGGGGGATTCACAATGAGCAGTTCTTC
once | . | TRBJ2-1 | TRBV4-3 | CASSQGHGANEQFF | TGCGCCAGCAGCCAAGGTCATGGGGCCAATGAGCAGTTCTTC
. | . | TRBJ1-2 | TRBV7-2 | CASSLAPGRVRPGNGYTF | TGTGCCAGCAGCTTAGCCCCGGGAAGGGTAAGACCGGGTAACGGCTACACCTTC
. | TRBD2 | TRBJ2-3 | TRBV19 | CASSMGGPRTDTQYF | TGTGCCAGTAGTATGGGAGGGCCCCGCACAGATACGCAGTATTTT
. | TRBD2 | TRBJ2-1 | TRBV7-8 | CASSLPLAGGPNEQFF | TGTGCCAGCAGCTTACCACTAGCGGGAGGGCCAAATGAGCAGTTCTTC
. | TRBD1 | TRBJ1-1 | TRBV19 | CASSLGQGAEAFF | TGTGCCAGTAGTCTGGGACAGGGCGCTGAAGCTTTCTTT
. | . | TRBJ1-1 | TRBV28 | CASRRDTNTEAFF | TGTGCCAGCAGACGGGACACGAACACTGAAGCTTTCTTT
. | . | TRBJ2-1 | TRBV9 | CASSPLSGINEQFF | TGTGCCAGCAGCCCCCTGTCGGGGATCAATGAGCAGTTCTTC
. | . | TRBJ2-7 | TRBV5-3 | CARSSREVLQQYF | TGTGCCAGAAGCAGCCGTGAGGTTTTGCAGCAGTACTTC
. | TRBD1 | TRBJ1-1 | TRBV15 | CATSRAGTGFWGTEAFF | TGTGCCACCAGCAGAGCCGGGACAGGGTTTTGGGGCACTGAAGCTTTCTTT
. | TRBD1 | TRBJ1-1 | TRBV2 | CASRDDRVRDTEAFF | TGTGCCAGCAGAGACGACAGGGTGCGGGACACTGAAGCTTTCTTT
. | TRBD2 | TRBJ2-3 | TRBV11-3 | CASSSGLAGVYTADTQYF | TGTGCCAGCAGCTCGGGACTAGCGGGAGTTTATACGGCAGATACGCAGTATTTT
. | . | TRBJ1-2 | TRBV7-2 | CASSSAGTYFTNYGYTF | TGTGCCAGCAGCAGCGCCGGGACATACTTCACTAACTATGGCTACACCTTC
. | . | TRBJ1-1 | TRBV29-1 | CSVGGQMNTEAFF | TGCAGCGTGGGGGGGCAGATGAACACTGAAGCTTTCTTT
. | TRBD1 | TRBJ2-7 | TRBV15 | CATSREKGASYEQYF | TGTGCCACCAGCAGAGAGAAGGGGGCCTCCTACGAGCAGTACTTC
. | . | TRBJ2-5 | TRBV5-4 | CASSPSRWETQYF | TGTGCCAGCAGCCCATCTAGATGGGAGACCCAGTACTTC
. | TRBD2 | TRBJ2-7 | TRBV14 | CASSPVGSGRTISYEQYF | TGTGCCAGCAGCCCCGTCGGGAGCGGGAGAACGATCTCCTACGAGCAGTACTTC
. | . | TRBJ2-3 | TRBV30 | CAWSRDTGTDTQYF | TGTGCCTGGAGCCGGGACACTGGCACAGATACGCAGTATTTT
. | . | TRBJ2-2 | TRBV27 | CASSLSIGVRTGELFF | TGTGCCAGCAGTTTATCTATCGGGGTCCGCACCGGGGAGCTGTTTTTT
. | . | TRBJ2-7 | TRBV14 | CASSQSYEQYF | TGTGCCAGCAGCCAATCATACGAGCAGTACTTC
. | . | TRBJ1-1 | TRBV28 | CASSLRVNTEAFF | TGTGCCAGCAGTTTACGGGTGAACACTGAAGCTTTCTTT
. | TRBD2 | TRBJ2-7 | TRBV2 | CASRRWTAGGPGYEQYF | TGTGCCAGCAGGAGGTGGACAGCGGGAGGGCCAGGGTACGAGCAGTACTTC
once | TRBD2 | TRBJ2-2 | TRBV5-1 | CASSVRGRGDAGELFF | TGCGCCAGCAGCGTTCGGGGACGGGGGGACGCCGGGGAGCTGTTTTTT
once | TRBD2 | TRBJ2-3 | TRBV25-1 | CARGVAGVQADTQYF | TGTGCCAGGGGAGTAGCGGGAGTTCAGGCAGATACGCAGTATTTT
. | . | TRBJ2-7 | TRBV6-5 | CASSSTRSYEQYF | TGTGCCAGCAGTTCCACGCGAAGCTACGAGCAGTACTTC
. | TRBD1 | TRBJ2-7 | TRBV5-1 | CASRRETGTHEQYF | TGCGCCAGCAGGAGGGAGACAGGGACCCACGAGCAGTACTTC
. | . | TRBJ2-1 | TRBV5-6 | CASSPLGGVQWHNEQFF | TGTGCCAGCAGCCCCCTAGGCGGGGTTCAATGGCACAATGAGCAGTTCTTC
. | TRBD2 | TRBJ2-5 | TRBV5-4 | CASSWSGLASVQETQYF | TGTGCCAGCAGCTGGAGTGGACTAGCGAGCGTCCAAGAGACCCAGTACTTC
. | . | TRBJ2-3 | TRBV5-1 | CASSPQSTDTQYF | TGCGCCAGCAGCCCGCAGTCCACAGATACGCAGTATTTT
. | . | TRBJ1-2 | TRBV7-8 | CASSRTGAANGYTF | TGTGCCAGCAGCCGCACTGGGGCAGCGAATGGCTACACCTTC
. | TRBD1 | TRBJ2-7 | TRBV4-3 | CASSQEGQGSYEQYF | TGCGCCAGCAGCCAAGAAGGACAGGGCTCCTACGAGCAGTACTTC
. | . | TRBJ2-5 | TRBV5-5 | CASSLGTVANRETQYF | TGTGCCAGCAGCTTGGGTACGGTAGCTAATAGAGAGACCCAGTACTTC
. | TRBD1 | TRBJ2-7 | TRBV19 | CASSPDDRGSEQYF | TGTGCCAGTAGTCCGGACGACAGGGGGTCCGAGCAGTACTTC
. | . | TRBJ2-2 | TRBV7-2 | CASSPAASLGGELFF | TGTGCCAGCAGCCCAGCCGCTAGCTTGGGCGGGGAGCTGTTTTTT
. | . | TRBJ2-2 | TRBV7-9 | CASSLPLNTGELFF | TGTGCCAGCAGCCTCCCACTAAACACCGGGGAGCTGTTTTTT
. | TRBD2 | TRBJ2-2 | TRBV5-5 | CASSLWLAANTGELFF | TGTGCCAGCAGCTTGTGGCTAGCGGCTAACACCGGGGAGCTGTTTTTT
. | TRBD1 | TRBJ2-7 | TRBV28 | CASTGDSSYEQYF | TGTGCCAGCACCGGGGACAGCTCCTACGAGCAGTACTTC
. | . | TRBJ1-1 | TRBV27 | CASSSIAPVDTEAFF | TGTGCCAGCAGTTCCATCGCCCCGGTGGACACTGAAGCTTTCTTT
. | TRBD1 | TRBJ1-1 | TRBV11-2 | CASSYRGQGTEAFF | TGTGCCAGCAGCTACAGGGGGCAAGGGACTGAAGCTTTCTTT
. | TRBD1 | TRBJ2-5 | TRBV18 | CASSPKGQGGETQYF | TGTGCCAGCTCACCAAAGGGACAGGGAGGAGAGACCCAGTACTTC
. | . | TRBJ2-2 | TRBV18 | CASSPLRGMNTGELFF | TGTGCCAGCTCACCCCTACGGGGGATGAACACCGGGGAGCTGTTTTTT
. | . | TRBJ1-1 | TRBV29-1 | CSAGREATEAFF | TGCAGCGCCGGCCGAGAGGCCACTGAAGCTTTCTTT